The text below deals with one T cell receptor (beta chain). This sample is drawn from a study of control samples from healthy donors and cancer patients. Measured with immunoSEQ multiplex PCR; TCRdb has only the in-frame clones, and not every one. The profile shows about 150,000 clones, just under 95% of them singletons. CDR1 WSHSY and CDR2 SAAADI come from the germline V gene. V shed 1 base and J shed 9 bases, with 19 bases lying between them. The CDR3 runs 16 residues. This rearrangement joins TRBV10-2 to TRBJ2-1, with D perhaps TRBD1 (6 bases). The sequence derives from a man in his forties or fifties in good health. What was sequenced was blood. This chain's CDR3 is CASSELLTGWVPEQFF. The CDR3, as DNA: TGCGCCAGCAGTGAGTTATTAACAGGGTGGGTTCCTGAGCAGTTCTTC.